The entry that follows covers one T cell receptor (beta chain) sequence. The whole isolated RNA underwent reverse transcription, so sequencing captured expressed TCRB transcripts. Assay: immunoSEQ multiplex PCR; the TCRdb copy retains only in-frame clones and omits some. This sample has 400,000 to 500,000 clones, with approximately 13% found just once. These data are taken from a study of beta chain features in type 1 diabetes. V trimming: 5 bases; J trimming: 10 bases; junction bases outside the gene matches: 8. Germline CDR1 is SGHAT and CDR2 is FQNNGV. The CDR3 runs to 14 residues. The receptor's source is a man aged 25 to 45 in good health. Sample: naive CD4+ T cells from blood. The chain joins TRBV11-2 to TRBJ2-1; TRBD2 matches 10 bases. The chain's CDR3 is CASSPGLAIHEQFF. CDR3 bases: TGTGCCAGCAGCCCGGGACTAGCGATTCACGAGCAGTTCTTC.